This T cell receptor beta chain was sequenced in a study of T-cell memory formation after mild COVID-19. Germline V gives CDR1 LGHDT, CDR2 YNNKEL (reference sequence). The J segment lost 5 bases and the V segment lost 3 bases, leaving 11 bases of the junction unmatched. CDR3 length equals 17 residues. TCRdb called the 5' RACE reads again in MiXCR, with one record for every CDR3 protein. The table includes 200,000 to 250,000 distinct CDR3 sequences, over 9% detected once. The receptor comes from a man aged 18 to 35 who had mild COVID-19 (a few samples of this study predate the infection). Cell type and time point are not known. The sequenced sample consisted of PBMCs or a T cell subset sorted from them (not recorded which). The genes are TRBV3-1 and TRBJ2-5, with TRBD1 identical over 11 bases. CDR3 protein: CASSHLARTGGLETQYF. Here the CDR3 DNA reads TGTGCCAGCAGCCACCTAGCCCGGACAGGGGGCCTTGAGACCCAGTACTTC.